This is a list of T cell receptor beta chains from one sample in a study of blood T cell repertoires in COVID-19. TCRdb's copy holds only in-frame clones and misses some; the assay was immunoSEQ multiplex PCR. Seen here are around 250,000 clones, about 87% observed once, and the top ten hold about 1.5%. Sequenced sample: PBMCs or T cells enriched from blood (not recorded which). The source of these receptors is a woman in her 50s who had recovered from COVID-19. Both conserved end residues are part of each CDR3. A D gene is named only where the DNA matches it firmly. Rows may omit the clone size; those that give it use once, few, many or a size class.

D gene	clone size	V gene	J gene	CDR3 DNA	CDR3 protein
NA	NA	TRBV28	TRBJ2-3	TGTGCCAGCAGTTTGGCAGGGACAGATACGCAGTATTTT	CASSLAGTDTQYF
NA	once	TRBV28	TRBJ1-5	TGTGCCAGCAGTTTAGCAGACAGGCTCAATCAGCCCCAGCATTTT	CASSLADRLNQPQHF
TRBD2	once	TRBV27	TRBJ2-3	TGTGCCAGCAGTGCACTAGCGGGAGGCCCAGATACGCAGTATTTT	CASSALAGGPDTQYF
NA	NA	TRBV18	TRBJ2-5	TGTGCCAGCTCACCACCGTCGGCTGGCGGCCAACAAGAGACCCAGTACTTC	CASSPPSAGGQQETQYF
NA	NA	TRBV5-6	TRBJ1-1	TGTGCCAGCAGCTTGCTAGGAACTTCTGAAGCTTTCTTT	CASSLLGTSEAFF
NA	NA	TRBV9	TRBJ1-2	TGTGCCAGCAGTCCGGGACACCATAACTATGGCTACACCTTC	CASSPGHHNYGYTF
TRBD2	NA	TRBV4-1	TRBJ2-1	TGCGCCAGCAGCCAAGGTTGGGGGGGAAGCAAGTACAATGAGCAGTTCTTC	CASSQGWGGSKYNEQFF
NA	NA	TRBV5-4	TRBJ2-7	TGTGCCAGCAGTCGTCGCTGGTCCGGGGAGCAGTACTTC	CASSRRWSGEQYF
NA	NA	TRBV5-6	TRBJ2-5	TGTGCCAGCAGCGTTGTACAGGGCCCAGCCCAGTACTTC	CASSVVQGPAQYF
NA	NA	TRBV28	TRBJ1-5	TGTGCCAGCAGCCCCGTAGGACGCGGGATGGATCAGCCCCAGCATTTT	CASSPVGRGMDQPQHF
NA	NA	TRBV28	TRBJ1-5	TGTGCCAGCCTGCGTTTTGGCAATCAGCCCCAGCATTTT	CASLRFGNQPQHF
NA	once	TRBV27	TRBJ1-2	TGTGCCAGCAGTTTTGGACAGTTCTATGGCTACACCTTC	CASSFGQFYGYTF
TRBD2	NA	TRBV24-1	TRBJ2-1	TGTGCCACCCAGCGGGGATCCTACAATGAGCAGTTCTTC	CATQRGSYNEQFF
TRBD1	NA	TRBV2	TRBJ1-2	TGTGCCAGCAGTGAATCGGGCAGGGGGTACTACACCTTC	CASSESGRGYYTF
TRBD2	NA	TRBV7-9	TRBJ2-3	TGTGCCAGCAGCTTTGGCCAAAATAGCGGGAGCACAGATACGCAGTATTTT	CASSFGQNSGSTDTQYF
TRBD1	NA	TRBV9	TRBJ1-4	TGTGCCAGCAGTCAAGGCCTCCGACAGGGGTTTAATGAAAAACTGTTTTTT	CASSQGLRQGFNEKLFF
NA	NA	TRBV24-1	TRBJ2-1	TGTGCCACCAGTGAGGCCCCTTACAATGAGCAGTTCTTC	CATSEAPYNEQFF
TRBD1	NA	TRBV4-1	TRBJ1-5	TGCGCCAGCAGCCTACGGACAGGAAGAGGATCCAATCAGCCCCAGCATTTT	CASSLRTGRGSNQPQHF
TRBD2	NA	TRBV9	TRBJ2-3	TGTGCCAGCAGCGTGGGGACTAGCCGAACCACAGATACGCAGTATTTT	CASSVGTSRTTDTQYF
NA	NA	TRBV11-2	TRBJ1-4	TGTGCCAGCAGCTTAGTTTCCTCCCGTAATGAAAAACTGTTTTTT	CASSLVSSRNEKLFF
TRBD1	NA	TRBV3-1/TRBV3-2	TRBJ2-5	TGTGCCAGCAGAGGACAGGGCGTGGAGACCCAGTACTTC	CASRGQGVETQYF
TRBD2	NA	TRBV12-3/TRBV12-4	TRBJ2-7	TGTGCCAGCAGTTATAGTAAAGCGGGGGAGCAGTACTTC	CASSYSKAGEQYF
TRBD1	NA	TRBV28	TRBJ1-5	TGTGCCAGCACCCTGGACAGGGGGGAGCCCCAGCATTTT	CASTLDRGEPQHF
NA	once	TRBV11-1	TRBJ2-3	TGTGCCAGCAGCTTAAGAGGGCGACTAGTTGGAAATACGCAGTATTTT	CASSLRGRLVGNTQYF
NA	NA	TRBV28	TRBJ2-2	TGTGCCAGCACCCTTATAGAAACCGGGGAGCTGTTTTTT	CASTLIETGELFF
NA	NA	TRBV5-1	TRBJ2-2	TGCGCCAGCAGCTTGAACCAGGGTAGCACCGGGGAGCTGTTTTTT	CASSLNQGSTGELFF
NA	NA	TRBV3-1/TRBV3-2	TRBJ1-1	TGTGCCAGCAGCCAAGATCTATGGGGCCGAGACAAGAACACTGAAGCTTTCTTT	CASSQDLWGRDKNTEAFF
TRBD1	NA	TRBV19	TRBJ1-2	TGTGCCAGTACCGCAGGGGGCCGTGGCTACACCTTC	CASTAGGRGYTF
TRBD2	NA	TRBV2	TRBJ2-3	TGTGCCAGCAGCCCCAGAGGCGGGAGCACCCCGATCACAGATACGCAGTATTTT	CASSPRGGSTPITDTQYF